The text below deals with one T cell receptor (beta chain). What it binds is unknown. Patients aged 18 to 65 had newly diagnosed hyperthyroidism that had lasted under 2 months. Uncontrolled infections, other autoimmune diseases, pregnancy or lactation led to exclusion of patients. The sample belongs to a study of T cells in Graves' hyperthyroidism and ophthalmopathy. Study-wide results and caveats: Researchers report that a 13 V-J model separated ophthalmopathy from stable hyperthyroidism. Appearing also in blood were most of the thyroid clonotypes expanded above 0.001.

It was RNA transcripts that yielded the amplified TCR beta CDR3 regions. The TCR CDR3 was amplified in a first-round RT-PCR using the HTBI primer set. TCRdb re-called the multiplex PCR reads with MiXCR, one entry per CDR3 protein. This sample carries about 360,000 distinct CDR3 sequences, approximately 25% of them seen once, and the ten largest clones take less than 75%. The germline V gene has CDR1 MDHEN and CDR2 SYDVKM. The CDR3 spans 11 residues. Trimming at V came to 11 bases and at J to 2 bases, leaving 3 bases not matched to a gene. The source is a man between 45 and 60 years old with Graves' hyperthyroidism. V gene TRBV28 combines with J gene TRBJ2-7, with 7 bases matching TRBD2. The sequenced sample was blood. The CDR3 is CAYGRAYEQYF. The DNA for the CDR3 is TGTGCCTATGGGAGGGCCTACGAGCAGTACTTC.